A single sample is the source of the 4 T cell receptor beta chains below, sequenced in a study of persistence of HIV-infected CD4 T cells. No antigen has been assigned to these receptors. This was the immunoSEQ version 4 assay in survey mode. The table came from immunoSEQ multiplex PCR; TCRdb's copy has only in-frame clones and leaves some out. The sample has 30,000 to 40,000 clones, 75% to 85% seen once; the top ten hold under 20%. An overlapping HIV-1 Gag peptide pool stimulated these cells at roughly 1 ug/peptide/mL. CD40L-negative CD69-negative CD45RO-high memory CD4+ T cells were sorted as populations depleted of antigen-responding cells. Sequences were derived from CD4+ T cells sorted from PBMCs after roughly 18-hour stimulation, sampled from a patient who received antiretroviral therapy. These receptors originate from an adult woman with HIV who was CMV-seropositive.

V is TRBV5-8 and J is TRBJ1-2, with D maybe TRBD1 (5 bases). V was clipped by 3 bases and J by 4 bases, with 7 bases between them. The V gene's germline CDR1 is SGHTS and CDR2 YDEGEE. There are 12 residues in the CDR3. The CDR3 DNA is TGTGCCAGCAGCTCTGACAGCTATGGCTACACCTTC. The encoded protein is CASSSDSYGYTF.

This rearrangement joins TRBV6-2 or TRBV6-3 to TRBJ2-1, with D possibly being TRBD1 or TRBD2 (6 bases each). Trimming removed 6 bases at V and 8 bases at J, with 20 bases between. The CDR3 is made up of 15 amino acids. CDR1 is MNHEY and CDR2 is SVGEGT in the germline V gene. In DNA, the CDR3 is TGTGCCAGCAGCCGTGGTTCAACGAGGGGGGATGAGCAGTTCTTC. Protein: CASSRGSTRGDEQFF.

The chain is built from TRBV14 and TRBJ2-1, with TRBD2 matching over 7 bases. Germline V gene sequence: CDR1 SGHDN, CDR2 FVKESK. This CDR3 is built from 17 residues. With 4 bases clipped from V and 3 bases from J, the junction kept 12 bases outside the gene matches. The CDR3 loop is CASSPGEAGTFYNEQFF. The DNA for the CDR3 is TGTGCCAGCAGCCCTGGGGAAGCGGGGACTTTCTACAATGAGCAGTTCTTC.

The chain has TRBV19 and TRBJ2-7, with 8 bases matching TRBD1. The V segment lost 4 bases and the J segment 0 bases; nucleotides outside the gene matches: 5. CDR3 length: 15 residues. CDR1 and CDR2 from the germline V gene are LNHDA and SQIVND (reference sequence). Written as DNA, the CDR3 is TGTGCCAGTAGTACGGCCGGGACAGGCTCCTACGAGCAGTACTTC. Amino acids: CASSTAGTGSYEQYF.